This entry is about one T cell receptor beta chain. Its antigen is not known. The data were taken from a study of cytomegalovirus exposure and HLA in healthy donors. Whole-study findings and limits: Published work reported that the classifier diagnosed cytomegalovirus status with high specificity and sensitivity.

The PCR had 60 Vbeta and 13 Jbeta primers. Some clones are missing from TCRdb's copy, which holds only in-frame ones; the method was immunoSEQ multiplex PCR. The table lists about 220,000 clones, 75% of them singletons. Germline CDR1 SGHNT, CDR2 YYREEE (reference sequence). Trimming left V 4 bases short and J 3 bases short, with 10 bases between. This CDR3 has 13 amino acids. This sequence joins TRBV5-4 and TRBJ1-2; D is uncertain. The TCR comes from a woman aged 25 to 39 in good health and CMV-seronegative. Sequences were obtained from PBMCs. The CDR3 bases are TGTGCCAGCAGCCCCAGTGGTTACTATGGCTACACCTTC. Translation: CASSPSGYYGYTF.